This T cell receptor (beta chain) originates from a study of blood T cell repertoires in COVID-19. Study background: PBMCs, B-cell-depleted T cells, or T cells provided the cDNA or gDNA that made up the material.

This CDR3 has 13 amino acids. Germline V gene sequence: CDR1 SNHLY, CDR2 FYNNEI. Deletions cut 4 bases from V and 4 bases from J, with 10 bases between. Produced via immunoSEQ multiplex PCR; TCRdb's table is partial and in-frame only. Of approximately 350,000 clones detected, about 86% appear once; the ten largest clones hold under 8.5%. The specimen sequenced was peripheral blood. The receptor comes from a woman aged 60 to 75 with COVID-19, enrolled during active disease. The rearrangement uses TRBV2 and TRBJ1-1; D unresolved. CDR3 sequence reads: CASSGSGSTEAFF. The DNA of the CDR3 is TGTGCCAGCAGTGGGTCGGGTAGCACTGAAGCTTTCTTT.